The present T cell receptor beta chain was sequenced within a study of shared clonotypes between healthy human individuals. Study findings and constraints: Only blood underwent sampling, and tissue repertoires likely differ.

As for this clone: The antigen remains undetermined.

Germline values: CDR1 MDHEN, CDR2 SYDVKM. V was pared by 4 bases and J by 6 bases, with 28 bases between. This CDR3 region has 19 residues. DNA input for the unsorted PBMC replicate PCRs was about 300 ng, tens of thousands of T cell genomes. Produced via immunoSEQ multiplex PCR; TCRdb's table is partial and in-frame only. Of a few hundred thousand clones in the sample, around three quarters were seen once. The chain links TRBV28 to TRBJ2-4, with a tentative D call TRBD1 (6 bases). The sequence came from a woman aged 40 to 49 in good health. Some clones in this sample may be carry-over from other donors' samples. The sequenced sample consisted of PBMCs. CDR3 sequence (DNA): TGTGCCAGCAGTTCAGGACCCCTCGAGAGGGGGTTATATACAAACATTCAGTACTTC. This translates into CASSSGPLERGLYTNIQYF.